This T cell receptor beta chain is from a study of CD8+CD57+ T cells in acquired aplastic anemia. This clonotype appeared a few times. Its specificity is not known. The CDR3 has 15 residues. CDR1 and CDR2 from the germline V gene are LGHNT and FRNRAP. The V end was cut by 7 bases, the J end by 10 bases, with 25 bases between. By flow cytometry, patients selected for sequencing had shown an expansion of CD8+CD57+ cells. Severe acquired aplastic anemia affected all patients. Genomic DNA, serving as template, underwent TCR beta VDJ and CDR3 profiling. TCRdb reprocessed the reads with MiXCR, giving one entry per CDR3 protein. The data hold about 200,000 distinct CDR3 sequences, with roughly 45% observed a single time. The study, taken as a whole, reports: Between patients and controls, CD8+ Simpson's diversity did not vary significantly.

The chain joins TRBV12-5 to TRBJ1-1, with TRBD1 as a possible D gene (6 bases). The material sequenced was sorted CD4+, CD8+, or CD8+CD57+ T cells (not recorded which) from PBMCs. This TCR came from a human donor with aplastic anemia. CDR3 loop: CASALFVGGSVRAFF. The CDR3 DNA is TGTGCTAGTGCCCTTTTCGTAGGGGGGTCGGTCCGAGCTTTCTTT.